A single sample gave rise to the 7 T cell receptor beta chains below, sequenced in a study of long-term antiretroviral therapy in people with HIV. Survey-level immunoSEQ v3.0 assays were run. Method: immunoSEQ multiplex PCR; TCRdb's copy keeps in-frame clones and lacks some. The sample includes about 17,000 clones, over 75% seen only once; the top ten take approximately 8.7%. The sample in question was unsorted PBMCs, obtained 0.3 years after starting antiretroviral therapy. The receptors were sampled from a man aged 55-75 years with HIV.

This clone has only one observation. The rearrangement joins TRBV6-1 to TRBJ1-2; D uncertain. CDR3 length: 13 amino acids. V was shortened by 2 bases and J by 3 bases, with 7 bases between the two germline ends. Germline loops: CDR1 MNHNS, CDR2 SASEGT. The CDR3, as DNA: TGTGCCAGCAGTGAATTCTGGTACTATGGCTACACCTTC. It yields the protein CASSEFWYYGYTF.

The V and J genes are TRBV5-1 and TRBJ1-4, with TRBD1 matching 11 bases. The CDR3 runs to 15 residues. The V and J ends lost 4 bases and 7 bases, in that order; junction bases with no gene match: 6. Germline CDR1 reads SGHRS; CDR2 reads YFSETQ. CDR3: CASSIAGTGGEKLFF. The CDR3 DNA reads as TGCGCCAGCAGCATAGCCGGGACAGGGGGTGAAAAACTGTTTTTT.

This sequence joins TRBV18 and TRBJ2-5; D possibly corresponds to TRBD1 (6 bases). CDR3 size: 15 residues. Germline V CDR1 and CDR2: KGHSH, LQKENI. Between the trimmed V and J ends, which lost 4 bases and 1 base, there was a span of 13 bases. DNA of the CDR3: TGTGCCAGCTCACTCACTCGGACAGCCCAAGAGACCCAGTACTTC. As protein: CASSLTRTAQETQYF.

The chain has TRBV7-3 and TRBJ2-3; 12 nucleotides line up with TRBD2. Trimming at V came to 5 bases and at J to 7 bases, leaving 4 bases not matched to a gene. CDR3 length: 14 residues. CDR1 SGHTA and CDR2 FQGTGA come from the germline V gene. This CDR3 is CASSLGLAGNTQYF. The CDR3 nucleotides are TGTGCCAGCAGCCTAGGACTAGCGGGGAATACGCAGTATTTT.

The chain employs TRBV11-3 and TRBJ2-2; D is perhaps TRBD1 (6 bases). The CDR3 runs 13 residues. Germline V CDR1 and CDR2: SGHNT, YENEEA. V lost 6 bases, J lost 5 bases, and 10 bases lay in between. This CDR3 is CASRGGRTGELFF. In nucleotides, the CDR3 is TGTGCCAGCAGAGGGGGACGGACCGGGGAGCTGTTTTTT.

The chain recombines TRBV7-2 with TRBJ2-7, with D perhaps TRBD1 or TRBD2 (5 bases each). The CDR3 loop spans 12 amino acids. The V end was cut by 5 bases, the J end by 11 bases, with 16 bases between. Germline V gene sequence: CDR1 SGHTA, CDR2 FQGNSA. The CDR3 protein is CASSPTASGKYF. The CDR3 DNA follows: TGTGCCAGCAGCCCGACAGCGTCGGGGAAGTACTTC.

This rearrangement joins TRBV19 to TRBJ2-7, with D maybe TRBD1 (6 bases). Germline CDR1 LNHDA, CDR2 SQIVND (reference sequence). This CDR3 comprises 17 residues. Trimming pared 7 bases from V and 4 bases from J, leaving 26 bases between. The CDR3: CASTLGAGGLGLYEQYF. CDR3 bases: TGTGCCAGTACCTTAGGGGCTGGGGGCCTGGGGCTATACGAGCAGTACTTC.